Listed below are T cell receptor beta chains from one sample, sequenced in a study of cytotoxic CD8 clonotypes in ibrutinib-treated CLL. The method was immunoSEQ multiplex PCR; TCRdb's version includes in-frame clones alone and lacks a portion of them. The data contain around 150,000 clones, approximately 91% of them singletons. The specimen was PBMCs, collected at disease progression, from a patient treated with ibrutinib. These receptors originate from a human donor with chronic lymphocytic leukemia. Each CDR3 is given with its conserved first and last residue. The order of the fields is D gene, clone size, V gene, J gene, CDR3 protein, CDR3 DNA. D genes are given only for firm matches. Part of the rows lack a size; the others show once, few, many or a class for expanded clones.

>.|.|TRBV21-1|TRBJ2-1
CASSKQDGSSDEQFF
TGTGCCAGCAGCAAACAAGACGGGAGCTCAGATGAGCAGTTCTTC
>.|.|TRBV6-1|TRBJ2-7
CASSEWGGADSHEQYF
TGTGCCAGCAGTGAATGGGGGGGGGCTGACTCTCACGAGCAGTACTTC
>.|once|TRBV20-1|TRBJ2-3
CSPTGADTQYF
TGCAGCCCCACTGGAGCAGATACGCAGTATTTT
>TRBD2|.|TRBV6-6|TRBJ2-4
CASRLERLAGIQYF
TGTGCCAGCAGACTAGAAAGACTAGCCGGCATTCAGTACTTC
>.|.|TRBV18|TRBJ1-1
CASSLEGVSTEAFF
TGTGCCAGCTCACTAGAAGGGGTCAGCACTGAAGCTTTCTTT
>TRBD1|medium-sized|TRBV6-1|TRBJ2-7
CASIGTGLNEQYF
TGTGCCAGCATCGGGACAGGGCTAAACGAGCAGTACTTC
>.|.|TRBV4-3|TRBJ2-2
CASSQEVAPGELFF
TGCGCCAGCAGCCAAGAGGTAGCCCCCGGGGAGCTGTTTTTT
>TRBD2|.|TRBV19|TRBJ2-1
CASSPGTSYNEQFF
TGTGCCAGTAGCCCCGGGACTAGCTACAATGAGCAGTTCTTC
>.|.|TRBV5-1|TRBJ2-7
CASSFRLAAYEQYF
TGCGCCAGCAGCTTCCGTCTAGCAGCCTACGAGCAGTACTTC
>.|.|TRBV5-1|TRBJ2-6
CASRRILGRVDSGANVLTF
TGCGCCAGCCGTCGGATTTTGGGCAGGGTTGATTCTGGGGCCAACGTCCTGACTTTC
>.|.|TRBV28|TRBJ2-4
CASSQGGLAKNIQYF
TGTGCCAGCAGCCAGGGAGGTTTAGCCAAAAACATTCAGTACTTC
>.|.|TRBV7-6|TRBJ2-5
CASSLWFDGGETQYF
TGTGCCAGCAGCTTATGGTTTGACGGTGGGGAGACCCAGTACTTC
>TRBD2|.|TRBV30|TRBJ2-3
CAWSADSGRLSGTQYF
TGTGCCTGGAGTGCCGATAGCGGGAGGCTGTCGGGTACGCAGTATTTT
>.|.|TRBV19|TRBJ2-3
CASSTRGSTDTQYF
TGTGCCAGTAGTACCAGGGGAAGCACAGATACGCAGTATTTT
>.|.|TRBV6-5|TRBJ2-7
CASSSGVVLSEQYF
TGTGCCAGCAGTTCGGGAGTGGTTCTGTCCGAGCAGTACTTC
>TRBD2|.|TRBV5-1|TRBJ2-3
CASSLAGREIADTQYF
TGCGCCAGCAGCTTGGCCGGGCGGGAGATCGCAGATACGCAGTATTTT
>TRBD1|.|TRBV7-6|TRBJ1-5
CASSLQGASQPQHF
TGTGCCAGCAGCTTACAGGGGGCGAGTCAGCCCCAGCATTTT
>.|.|TRBV5-6|TRBJ1-2
CASSLGTVYGYTF
TGTGCCAGCAGCTTGGGAACAGTCTATGGCTACACCTTC
>TRBD1|.|TRBV23-1|TRBJ2-7
CASVRDSVYEQYF
TGCGCCAGCGTCCGGGACAGTGTGTACGAGCAGTACTTC
>TRBD1|.|TRBV9|TRBJ1-1
CASSGRQGPGAATEAFF
TGTGCCAGCAGCGGTCGACAGGGACCCGGGGCTGCCACTGAAGCTTTCTTT
>TRBD2|.|TRBV5-1|TRBJ2-2
CASISTGGPGGELFF
TGCGCCAGCATCTCTACGGGAGGGCCGGGCGGGGAGCTGTTTTTT
>TRBD1|.|TRBV19|TRBJ2-2
CASSTLRDRGSGELFF
TGTGCCAGTAGTACTCTCCGGGACAGGGGATCCGGGGAGCTGTTTTTT
>TRBD2|.|TRBV11-2|TRBJ2-3
CASSLGASGRSDTQYF
TGTGCCAGCAGCTTAGGGGCTAGCGGGAGGTCAGATACGCAGTATTTT
>.|.|TRBV6-6|TRBJ1-1
CASSYSSRQPNTEAFF
TGTGCCAGCAGTTACTCTTCGCGGCAGCCGAACACTGAAGCTTTCTTT
>.|.|TRBV28|TRBJ1-2
CASSLSENYGYTF
TGTGCCAGCAGTTTATCAGAAAACTATGGCTACACCTTC
>.|.|TRBV18|TRBJ2-5
CASSRGTGQETQYF
TGTGCCAGCTCTCGAGGGACGGGTCAGGAGACCCAGTACTTC
>.|.|TRBV7-3|TRBJ2-7
CASSPTGEGSYEQYF
TGTGCCAGCAGCCCTACAGGGGAGGGCTCCTACGAGCAGTACTTC
>.|.|TRBV5-1|TRBJ2-2
CASSLEADTGELFF
TGCGCCAGCAGCTTGGAGGCCGACACCGGGGAGCTGTTTTTT
>TRBD1|.|TRBV19|TRBJ2-6
CASSLDRAGANVLTF
TGTGCCAGTAGTCTTGACAGGGCAGGGGCCAACGTCCTGACTTTC
>TRBD2|.|TRBV10-3|TRBJ2-3
CAISESASGRPTDTQYF
TGTGCCATCAGTGAGTCGGCTAGCGGGAGGCCCACAGATACGCAGTATTTT
>TRBD2|few|TRBV19|TRBJ2-7
CASSIGTSGVWFYEQYF
TGTGCCAGTAGTATAGGGACTAGCGGCGTCTGGTTCTACGAGCAGTACTTC
>.|few|TRBV25-1|TRBJ2-1
CASSDSRQNNEQFF
TGTGCCAGCAGTGATTCCCGACAGAACAATGAGCAGTTCTTC
>.|.|TRBV5-1|TRBJ1-2
CASSYYNYGYTF
TGCGCCAGCAGCTATTATAACTATGGCTACACCTTC
>.|once|TRBV7-9|TRBJ2-1
CASTVGDGEQFF
TGTGCCAGCACCGTCGGGGACGGAGAGCAGTTCTTC
>TRBD1|.|TRBV5-1|TRBJ1-4
CASSPTGWTGESEKLFF
TGCGCCAGCAGCCCCACCGGGTGGACAGGGGAGAGTGAAAAACTGTTTTTT
>.|.|TRBV6-5|TRBJ1-3
CASSSGYSGNTIYF
TGTGCCAGCAGTTCCGGATACTCTGGAAACACCATATATTTT